The clone carrying this T cell receptor (beta chain) was detected ten times or more. Its antigen is unknown. This record belongs to a study of T cells after yellow fever vaccination. Study-level results: The secondary response showed a weaker magnitude and a faster peak, day 5 versus 15. The study re-detected most primary-vaccination clones after the booster (96% CD4, roughly 88% CD8). Clonotype sharing between CD4 and CD8 compartments was small.

Conversion of TCR transcripts into cDNA relied on 5'RACE template switching, which added a universal primer site and UMIs. Using its own MiXCR run on the 5' RACE reads, TCRdb lists one record per CDR3 protein. The table includes approximately 260,000 distinct CDR3 sequences, around 4.9% detected once. The receptor was derived from a man between 18 and 35 years old who received the YFV17D yellow fever vaccine. The sequencing here drew on CD4+ T cells sorted from PBMCs, taken on the day of the yellow fever booster vaccination.

CDR3 in DNA: TGTGCCAGCAGTGCGACAGGGGGCAGATCTTACTACGAGCAGTACGTC. It translates to CASSATGGRSYYEQYV. The chain employs TRBV28 and TRBJ2-7; 10 bases are shared with TRBD1. The CDR3 runs to 16 residues. The J segment lost 3 bases and the V segment lost 5 bases, leaving 10 bases of the junction unmatched. Germline lookup yields CDR1 MDHEN and CDR2 SYDVKM.